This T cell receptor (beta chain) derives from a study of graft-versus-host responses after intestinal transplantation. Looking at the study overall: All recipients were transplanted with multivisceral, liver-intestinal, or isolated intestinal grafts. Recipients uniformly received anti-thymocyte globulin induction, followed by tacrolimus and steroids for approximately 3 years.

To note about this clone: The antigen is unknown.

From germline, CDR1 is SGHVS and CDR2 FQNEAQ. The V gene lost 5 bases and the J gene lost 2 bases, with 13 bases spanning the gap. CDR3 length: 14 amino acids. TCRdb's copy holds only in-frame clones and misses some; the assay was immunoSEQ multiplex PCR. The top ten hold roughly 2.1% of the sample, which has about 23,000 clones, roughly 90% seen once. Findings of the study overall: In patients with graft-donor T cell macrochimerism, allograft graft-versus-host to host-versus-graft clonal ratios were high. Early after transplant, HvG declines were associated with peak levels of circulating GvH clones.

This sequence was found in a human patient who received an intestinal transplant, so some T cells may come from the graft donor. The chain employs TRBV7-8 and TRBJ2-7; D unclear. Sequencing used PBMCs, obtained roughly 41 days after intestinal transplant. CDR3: CASSPGSGPYEQYF. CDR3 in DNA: TGTGCCAGCAGCCCCGGGTCAGGCCCCTACGAGCAGTACTTC.